The rows below give T cell receptor beta chains drawn from one sample of a study of blood T cell repertoires in COVID-19. Here immunoSEQ multiplex PCR was the method, and the copy in TCRdb shows in-frame clones only, minus some. Among about 130,000 clones listed, approximately 80% were seen once. The specimen was peripheral blood. The origin of the receptors is a woman aged 60 to 75 with acute or convalescent COVID-19. Each CDR3 is given with its conserved first and last residue. A D gene is named only where the DNA matches it firmly. Size is omitted from some rows. Given values are once, few, many or a class for expanded clones.

TRBV2,.,TRBJ1-5,.,TGTGCCAGCAGTTCCCAGGGGAGCAATCAGCCCCAGCATTTT,CASSSQGSNQPQHF
TRBV29-1,TRBD1,TRBJ1-2,.,TGCAGCGTTGATCTTCAGGGGGCCTATGGCTACACCTTC,CSVDLQGAYGYTF
TRBV11-2,.,TRBJ1-2,.,TGTGCCAGCAGCTTAGGTCGAGACTACACCTTC,CASSLGRDYTF
TRBV30,.,TRBJ1-6,.,TGTGCCTGGAGTGTACAGCACACAGGGAATTCACCCCTCCACTTT,CAWSVQHTGNSPLHF
TRBV9,.,TRBJ2-2,.,TGTGCCAGCACCCTGGCTGGTACGGGCACCGGGGAGCTGTTTTTT,CASTLAGTGTGELFF
TRBV9,.,TRBJ1-2,.,TGTGCCAGCAGCCCGGACAGCCTCTATGGCTACACCTTC,CASSPDSLYGYTF
TRBV28,TRBD1,TRBJ1-4,few,TGTGCCAGCAGCGCCCCCGGGACAGGGAATGAAAAACTGTTTTTT,CASSAPGTGNEKLFF
TRBV10-3,TRBD2,TRBJ2-7,few,TGTGCCATCGGACTGACTAGCGGGGGTTACGAGCAGTACTTC,CAIGLTSGGYEQYF
TRBV14,TRBD1,TRBJ1-2,.,TGTGCCAGCAGCCAAGTCAGGGGGTGGAACTATGGCTACACCTTC,CASSQVRGWNYGYTF
TRBV5-6,.,TRBJ1-2,.,TGTGCCAGCATCCCCCGGGGGTTGGGATATGGCTACACCTTC,CASIPRGLGYGYTF
TRBV3-1/TRBV3-2,TRBD2,TRBJ2-7,.,TGTGCCAGCAGCCAAGGGCTAGCGGAAATCTCCTACGAGCAGTACTTC,CASSQGLAEISYEQYF
TRBV4-1,.,TRBJ2-3,.,TGCGCCAGCAGCCAATCCCGGTCTACAGATACGCAGTATTTT,CASSQSRSTDTQYF
TRBV5-4,.,TRBJ1-2,.,TGTGCCAGCAGTCCAGACAGGTCCTATGGCTACACCTTC,CASSPDRSYGYTF
TRBV7-9,.,TRBJ1-3,.,TGTGCCAGCAGCCTAGTCGATGGGGCGAGGGGAAACACCATATATTTT,CASSLVDGARGNTIYF
TRBV6-5,.,TRBJ1-6,.,TGTGCCAGCAGCTTCGAGCCGCGTTCACCCCTCCACTTT,CASSFEPRSPLHF
TRBV19,.,TRBJ2-2,.,TGTGCCAGTAGTCGCTTCGGAGGGACCGGGGAGCTGTTTTTT,CASSRFGGTGELFF
TRBV4-2,TRBD1,TRBJ2-2,.,TGTGCCAGCAGCCAATTCGGACAGGGCCCGAACACCGGGGAGCTGTTTTTT,CASSQFGQGPNTGELFF
TRBV19,.,TRBJ1-1,few,TGTGCCAGTCGATGGGGGGGCACTGAAGCTTTCTTT,CASRWGGTEAFF
TRBV24-1,.,TRBJ2-5,.,TGTGCCACCAGTGATTTTAGGGGGGGGGAGACCCAGTACTTC,CATSDFRGGETQYF
TRBV3-1/TRBV3-2,.,TRBJ1-1,.,TGTGCCAGCAGCCTAGTCTGGAGGGGGGGCACTGAAGCTTTCTTT,CASSLVWRGGTEAFF
TRBV11-2,TRBD1,TRBJ1-6,.,TGTGCCAGCAGCTCGGGCGACAGGGCGGATTCACCCCTCCACTTT,CASSSGDRADSPLHF
TRBV19,.,TRBJ1-3,few,TGTGCCAGTAAAGACAGACGCTCTGGAAACACCATATATTTT,CASKDRRSGNTIYF
TRBV29-1,TRBD1,TRBJ1-1,.,TGCAGCGTCGATACAGGGGAGAACACTGAAGCTTTCTTT,CSVDTGENTEAFF
TRBV3-1/TRBV3-2,.,TRBJ2-6,.,TGTGCCAGCAGCCAGGTTTTAGGGAGTGGGGCCAACGTCCTGACTTTC,CASSQVLGSGANVLTF
TRBV9,.,TRBJ1-4,once,TGTGCCAGCAGCGTAGGGGCAGGCCTTGAAAAACTGTTTTTT,CASSVGAGLEKLFF
TRBV6-5,TRBD2,TRBJ2-1,.,TGTGCCAGCAGTCGTCTAGCGGGTGGAGAGCAGTTCTTC,CASSRLAGGEQFF